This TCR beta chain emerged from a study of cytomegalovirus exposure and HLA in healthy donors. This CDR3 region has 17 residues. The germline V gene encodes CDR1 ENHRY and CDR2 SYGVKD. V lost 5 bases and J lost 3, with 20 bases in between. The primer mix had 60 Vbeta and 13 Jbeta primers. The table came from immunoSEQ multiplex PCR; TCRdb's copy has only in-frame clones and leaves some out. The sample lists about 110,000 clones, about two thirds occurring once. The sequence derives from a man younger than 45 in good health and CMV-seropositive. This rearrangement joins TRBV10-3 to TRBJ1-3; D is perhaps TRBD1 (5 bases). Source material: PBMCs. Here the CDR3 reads CAISPFPQGQSGNTIYF. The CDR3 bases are TGTGCCATCAGTCCTTTCCCTCAGGGTCAGAGTGGAAACACCATATATTTT.